A single sample is the source of the 17 T cell receptor beta chains below, sequenced in a study of blood T cell repertoires in COVID-19. Only in-frame clones appear in the TCRdb table, and some are missing; sequencing was by immunoSEQ multiplex PCR. The table shows 75,000 to 95,000 clones, with approximately 88% occurring only once. Source material: peripheral blood. The origin of the receptors is a man over 45 with active COVID-19.

The rearrangement links TRBV14 to TRBJ2-5; a possible D gene is TRBD2 (6 bases). Per germline, CDR1 SGHDN and CDR2 FVKESK. V was pared by 1 base and J by 3 bases, with 12 bases between. The CDR3 is 15 residues long. DNA for the CDR3: TGTGCCAGCAGCCAAGTTAGGGGAGGAGAAGAGACCCAGTACTTC. It yields the protein CASSQVRGGEETQYF.

The rearrangement uses TRBV20-1 and TRBJ1-2; 7 bases map to TRBD1. CDR1 DFQATT and CDR2 SNEGSKA come from the germline V gene (reference sequence). This CDR3 has 10 amino acids. CDR3 DNA: TGCAACAGGGGTGGCTATGGCTACACCTTC. It codes for CNRGGYGYTF.

The rearrangement links TRBV6-4 to TRBJ2-7; TRBD2 might be the D (5 bases). Trimming removed 3 bases from V and 2 bases from J, with 11 bases in between. Germline V gene lookup returns CDR1 MRHNA and CDR2 SNTAGT. This CDR3 spans 14 amino acids. The CDR3 reads CASSEDYGPYEQYF. As DNA, the CDR3 is TGTGCCAGCAGTGAAGACTACGGACCCTACGAGCAGTACTTC.

The V call is TRBV9, the J call TRBJ1-1; D remains unclear. CDR3 length equals 14 residues. V lost 2 bases to trimming and J lost 2 bases, with 10 bases between them. Germline assignment: CDR1 SGDLS and CDR2 YYNGEE. CDR3 amino acids: CASSVREVNTEAFF. The CDR3 nucleotides read TGTGCCAGCAGCGTTAGGGAGGTCAACACTGAAGCTTTCTTT.

This clone was seen a single time. The rearrangement joins TRBV3-1 (or the pseudogene TRBV3-2) to TRBJ2-7, with a tentative D call TRBD1 (6 bases). Germline CDR1 LGHDT, CDR2 YNNKEL (reference sequence). With 6 bases removed from V and 1 base from J, the gap between germline ends came to 13 bases. The CDR3 totals 14 residues. The CDR3 nucleotides read TGTGCCAGCAGTAATCTAGGGGGATCCTACGAGCAGTACTTC. The encoded protein is CASSNLGGSYEQYF.

This clone has just a few counts. The chain combines TRBV28 with TRBJ1-4; a possible D gene is TRBD1 (6 bases). Per the germline V gene, CDR1 is MDHEN and CDR2 is SYDVKM. The V end lost 2 bases, the J end lost 3 bases, and 10 bases lay between the germline ends. The CDR3 has 15 amino acids. CDR3 bases: TGTGCCAGCAGTTTAACAGGGTCGGCTAATGAAAAACTGTTTTTT. This sequence encodes CASSLTGSANEKLFF.

The chain combines TRBV9 with TRBJ1-5, with TRBD1 matching 10 bases. Germline V gene data show CDR1 as SGDLS and CDR2 as YYNGEE. The CDR3 covers 15 residues. The ends lost 0 bases at V and 5 bases at J; junction bases unmatched: 2. In DNA, the CDR3 is TGTGCCAGCAGCGTAGGGGACAGGGGTCATCAGCCCCAGCATTTT. Its protein product is CASSVGDRGHQPQHF.

The genes are TRBV5-8 and TRBJ1-2; no clear D gene. The CDR3 is made up of 13 amino acids. V gave up 2 bases and J gave up 0 bases, with 5 bases separating them. The germline gives CDR1 SGHTS, CDR2 YDEGEE. The CDR3 is CASSFGANYGYTF. The CDR3 coding sequence is TGTGCCAGCAGCTTCGGGGCTAACTATGGCTACACCTTC.

The chain carries TRBV21-1 and TRBJ2-7; no DNA check was done on the table's D call, TRBD1. TRBV21-1 is termed a pseudogene. This CDR3 spans 17 amino acids. The CDR3 here is CASSKGHRDRGLYEQYF. The CDR3 coding sequence is TGTGCCAGCAGCAAAGGCCACCGGGACAGGGGGCTCTACGAGCAGTACTTC.

With regard to this clone: This sequence may be a read error, since a much larger clone differs from it by one base. The sample carries other DNA sequences with the same CDR3. The rearrangement joins TRBV27 to TRBJ1-1; tentative D call: TRBD1 (5 bases). The germline V gene encodes CDR1 MNHEY and CDR2 SMNVEV (reference sequence). The CDR3 is made up of 14 amino acids. CDR3 sequence reads: CASSLSEGRTEAFF. CDR3 coding DNA: TGTGCCAGCAGTTTATCAGAGGGGAGGACTGAAGCCTTCTTT.

This clone is a singleton in its sample. The chain has TRBV5-1 and TRBJ2-3; D might be TRBD2 (6 bases). This CDR3 contains 14 residues. The V end lost 2 bases, the J end lost 6 bases, and 13 bases lay between the germline ends. Germline V lookup: CDR1 SGHRS, CDR2 YFSETQ. The CDR3 protein is CASSFFLALDTQYF. The CDR3 nucleotides read TGCGCCAGCAGCTTTTTCCTAGCGCTCGATACGCAGTATTTT.

The chain joins TRBV29-1 to TRBJ2-1; TRBD2 matches at 7 bases. Germline values: CDR1 SQVTM, CDR2 ANQGSEA. The length of the CDR3 is 15 residues. Trimming removed 5 bases from V and 0 bases from J; junction bases left unmatched: 7. CDR3 sequence reads: CSVHTGGSSYNEQFF. CDR3 DNA sequence: TGCAGCGTTCATACCGGGGGGAGCTCCTACAATGAGCAGTTCTTC.

The chain has TRBV18 and TRBJ2-7; 8 positions match TRBD1. CDR1 and CDR2 from the germline V gene are KGHSH and LQKENI. CDR3 size: 15 residues. The V gene end was trimmed by 4 bases and the J gene end by 6 bases; junction bases not matched to a gene: 11. CDR3 nucleotides: TGTGCCAGCTCACTTACGACAGGGGACCTGGCCGAGCAGTACTTC. This encodes CASSLTTGDLAEQYF.

The chain recombines TRBV9 with TRBJ2-7, with 10 bases aligning to TRBD2. The CDR3 loop spans 14 amino acids. CDR1 is SGDLS and CDR2 is YYNGEE in the germline V gene. Trimming cost V 5 bases and J 4 bases; bases outside gene matches: 6. The CDR3 reads CASSTTSGRYEQYF. The DNA of the CDR3 is TGTGCCAGCAGTACGACTAGCGGGCGTTACGAGCAGTACTTC.

The genes are TRBV21-1 and TRBJ2-7; the D call TRBD1 from the table was never checked on the DNA. TRBV21-1 is noted as a pseudogene. This CDR3 has 16 residues. The CDR3 DNA is TGTGCCAGCAGCAAAGAGAAGGACAGTTATCCCTACGAGCAGTACTTC. This sequence encodes CASSKEKDSYPYEQYF.

J is TRBJ2-3 and V is TRBV15; 9 positions agree with TRBD1. V shed 2 bases, J shed 2 bases, and the junction held 11 bases outside the gene matches. Germline V gene sequence: CDR1 LNHNV, CDR2 YYDKDF (reference sequence). This CDR3 contains 18 residues. The CDR3 nucleotides are TGTGCCACCAGCAGACTCTCCGGGACAGGGCCCCTCACAGATACGCAGTATTTT. Encoded protein: CATSRLSGTGPLTDTQYF.

The gene calls are TRBV5-1 and TRBJ1-1, with TRBD1 matching over 8 bases. The V and J ends lost 3 bases and 7 bases, in that order; junction bases with no gene match: 8. Germline CDR1 SGHRS, CDR2 YFSETQ. This CDR3 is built from 14 residues. The CDR3 sequence is CASSSGQGAIEAFF. The CDR3 nucleotides are TGCGCCAGCAGCTCGGGTCAGGGGGCAATTGAAGCTTTCTTT. Complete variable domain (other parts from reference TRBV5-1 and TRBJ1-1): KAGVTQTPRYLIKTRGQQVTLSCSPISGHRSVSWYQQTPGQGLQFLFEYFSETQRNKGNFPGRFSGRQFSNSRSEMNVSTLELGDSALYLCASSSGQGAIEAFFGQGTRLTVV.